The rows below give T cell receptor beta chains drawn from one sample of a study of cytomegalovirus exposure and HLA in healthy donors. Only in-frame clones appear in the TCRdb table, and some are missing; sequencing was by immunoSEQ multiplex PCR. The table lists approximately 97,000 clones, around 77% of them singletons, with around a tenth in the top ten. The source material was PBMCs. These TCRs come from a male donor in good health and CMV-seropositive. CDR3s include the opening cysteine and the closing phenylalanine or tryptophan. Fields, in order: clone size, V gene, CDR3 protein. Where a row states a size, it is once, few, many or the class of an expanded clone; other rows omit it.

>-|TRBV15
CATSRDLREIPLEQYF
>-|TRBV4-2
CASSQRVNTEAFF
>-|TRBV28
CASLRTGGGDTQYF
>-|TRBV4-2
CASSQDFLSGIQYF
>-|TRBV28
CASSIYRDPYEQYF
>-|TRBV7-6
CASSSLAGAPNEQFF
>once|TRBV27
CASSSAGNTEAFF
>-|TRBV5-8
CASSLHGYEQYF
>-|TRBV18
CASSLTGVGTYEQYF
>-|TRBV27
CASSLSGWGVNSPLHF
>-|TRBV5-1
CASSPAQATDTQYF
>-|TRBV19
CASSIDQASGIYNEQFF
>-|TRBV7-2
CASSFAGTSATYEQYF
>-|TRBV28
CASRDLGLASDTQYF
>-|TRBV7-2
CASSLRGASGRAREQYF
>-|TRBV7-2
CASSLGPGNYGYTF
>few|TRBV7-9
CASSYGTGNSNQPQHF
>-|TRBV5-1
CASSLAGYDNSPLHF
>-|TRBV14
CASSPGLASTGELFF
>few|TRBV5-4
CASSLRGREGDTQYF
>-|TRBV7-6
CASSPRQGAGNEQFF
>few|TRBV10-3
CAIRSSGTSSETIHNEQFF
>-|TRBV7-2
CASSLNRGTNEKLFF
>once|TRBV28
CASRTSGLYNEQFF
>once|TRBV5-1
CASSLDSGRVEQYF
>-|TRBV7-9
CASSPTEDTQYF
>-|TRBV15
CATSLRGGDTQYF
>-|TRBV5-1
CASSLALAEPKTQYF
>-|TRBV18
CASSPGTSSGEQYF
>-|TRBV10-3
CASSRTGTGSGNTIYF
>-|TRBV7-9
CASSLRGLAGRDEQFF
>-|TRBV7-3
CASSLQSGGIDTQYF
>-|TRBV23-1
CASNKWGTSSTSTDTQYF
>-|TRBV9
CASSVDQGDEQYF
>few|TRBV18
CASSPRLIVEDTEAFF
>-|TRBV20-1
CSAGGRETQYF
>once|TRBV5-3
CARRVKTGDACGYTF
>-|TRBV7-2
CASSFANTGELFF
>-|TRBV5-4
CASSLDRGLTNNEQFF
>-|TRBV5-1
CASSLGTSSYEQYF
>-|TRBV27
CASSSGPGRSSYNSPLHF
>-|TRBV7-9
CASVTGGRTGELFF
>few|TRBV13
CASSLKLSTDTQYF
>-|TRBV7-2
CASSLGVAGEAYNEQFF